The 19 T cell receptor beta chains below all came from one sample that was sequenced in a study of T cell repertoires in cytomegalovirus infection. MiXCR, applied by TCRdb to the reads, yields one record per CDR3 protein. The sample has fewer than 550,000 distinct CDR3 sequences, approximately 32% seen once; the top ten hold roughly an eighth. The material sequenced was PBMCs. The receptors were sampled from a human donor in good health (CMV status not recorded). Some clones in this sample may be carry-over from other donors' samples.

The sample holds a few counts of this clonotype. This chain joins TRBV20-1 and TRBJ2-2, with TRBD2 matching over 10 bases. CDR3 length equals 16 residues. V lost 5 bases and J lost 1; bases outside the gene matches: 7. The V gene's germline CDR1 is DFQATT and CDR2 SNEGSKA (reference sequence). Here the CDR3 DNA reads TGCAGTGCTGATAGCGGGGGGCAACTGAACACCGGGGAGCTGTTTTTT. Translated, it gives CSADSGGQLNTGELFF.

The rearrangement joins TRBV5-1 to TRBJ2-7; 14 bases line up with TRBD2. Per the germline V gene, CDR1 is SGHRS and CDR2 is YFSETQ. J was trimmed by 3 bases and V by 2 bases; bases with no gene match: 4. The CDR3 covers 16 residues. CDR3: CASSFGTSGGLYEQYF. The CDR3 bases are TGCGCCAGCAGCTTTGGGACTAGCGGGGGACTCTACGAGCAGTACTTC.

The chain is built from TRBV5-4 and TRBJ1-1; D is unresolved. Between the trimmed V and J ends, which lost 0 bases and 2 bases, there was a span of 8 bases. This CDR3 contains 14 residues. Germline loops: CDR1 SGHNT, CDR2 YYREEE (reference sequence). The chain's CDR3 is CASSLATINTEAFF. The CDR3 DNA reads TGTGCCAGCAGCTTGGCAACGATCAACACTGAAGCTTTCTTT.

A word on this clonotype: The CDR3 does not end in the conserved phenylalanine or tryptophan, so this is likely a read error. The CDR3 coding sequence is TGTGCCAGCAGCCAAGAGGGCCCGAACACTGAAGCTTTCTTA. This sequence encodes CASSQEGPNTEAFL. The V and J genes are TRBV4-2 and TRBJ1-1; D uncertain. There are 14 residues in the CDR3. CDR1 and CDR2 from the germline V gene are LGHNA and YNFKEQ. Trimming removed 0 bases at V and 1 base at J, with 6 bases between.

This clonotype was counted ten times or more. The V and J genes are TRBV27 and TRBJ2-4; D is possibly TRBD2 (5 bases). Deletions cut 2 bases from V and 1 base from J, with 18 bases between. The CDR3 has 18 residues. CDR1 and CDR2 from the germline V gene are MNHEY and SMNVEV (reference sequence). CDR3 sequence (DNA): TGTGCCAGCAGTTTAAAGGCCCTAGCTTCGGGGGCCAAAAACATTCAGTACTTC. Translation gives CASSLKALASGAKNIQYF.

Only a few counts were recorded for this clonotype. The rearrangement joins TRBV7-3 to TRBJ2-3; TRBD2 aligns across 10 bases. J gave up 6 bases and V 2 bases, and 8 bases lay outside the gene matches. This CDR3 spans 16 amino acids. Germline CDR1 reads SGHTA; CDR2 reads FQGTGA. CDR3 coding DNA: TGTGCCAGCAGCTTACGGCCTAGCGGGGGTTCGGATACGCAGTATTTT. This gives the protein CASSLRPSGGSDTQYF.

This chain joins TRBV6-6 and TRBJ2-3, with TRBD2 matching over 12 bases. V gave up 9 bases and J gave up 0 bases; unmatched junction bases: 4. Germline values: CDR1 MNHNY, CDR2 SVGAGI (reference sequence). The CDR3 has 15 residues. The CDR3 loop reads CASVGTSGSTDTQYF. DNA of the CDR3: TGTGCCAGTGTCGGGACTAGCGGGAGCACAGATACGCAGTATTTT.

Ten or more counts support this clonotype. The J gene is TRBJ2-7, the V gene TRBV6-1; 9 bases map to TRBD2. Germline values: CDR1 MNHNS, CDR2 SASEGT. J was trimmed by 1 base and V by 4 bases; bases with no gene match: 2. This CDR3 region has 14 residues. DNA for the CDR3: TGTGCCAGCAGTGGGACTAGCGAGTCCTACGAGCAGTACTTC. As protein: CASSGTSESYEQYF.

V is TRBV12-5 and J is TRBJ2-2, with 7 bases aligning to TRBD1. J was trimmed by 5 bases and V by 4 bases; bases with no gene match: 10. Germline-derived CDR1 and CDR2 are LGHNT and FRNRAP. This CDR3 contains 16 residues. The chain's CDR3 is CASGSSTGPATGELFF. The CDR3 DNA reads TGTGCTAGTGGTTCCTCGACAGGGCCCGCGACCGGGGAGCTGTTTTTT.

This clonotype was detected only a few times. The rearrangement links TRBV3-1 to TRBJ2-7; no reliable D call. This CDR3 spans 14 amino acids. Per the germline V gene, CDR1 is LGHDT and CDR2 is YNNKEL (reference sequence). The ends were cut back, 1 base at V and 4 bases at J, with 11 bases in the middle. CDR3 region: CASSQGARIYEQYF. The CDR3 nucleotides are TGTGCCAGCAGCCAAGGGGCCAGAATTTACGAGCAGTACTTC.

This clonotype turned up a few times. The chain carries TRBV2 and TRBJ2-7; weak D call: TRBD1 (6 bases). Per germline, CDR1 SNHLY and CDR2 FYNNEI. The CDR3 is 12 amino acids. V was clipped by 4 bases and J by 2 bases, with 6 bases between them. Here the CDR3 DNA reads TGTGCCAGCAGTGGGACAGCCTACGAGCAGTACTTC. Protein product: CASSGTAYEQYF.

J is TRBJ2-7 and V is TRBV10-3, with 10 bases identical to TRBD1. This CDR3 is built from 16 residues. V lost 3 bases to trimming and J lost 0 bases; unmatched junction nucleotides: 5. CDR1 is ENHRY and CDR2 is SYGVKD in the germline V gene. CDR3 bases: TGTGCCATCAGTGAAATGGGACAGGGGCCCTCCTACGAGCAGTACTTC. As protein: CAISEMGQGPSYEQYF.

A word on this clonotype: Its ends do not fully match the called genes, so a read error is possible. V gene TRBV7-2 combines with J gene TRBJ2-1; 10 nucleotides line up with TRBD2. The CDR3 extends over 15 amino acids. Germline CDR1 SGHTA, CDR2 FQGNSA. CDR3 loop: CDSSLDGLADNEQFF. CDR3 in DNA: TGTGACAGCAGCTTAGACGGACTAGCGGACAATGAGCAGTTCTTC.

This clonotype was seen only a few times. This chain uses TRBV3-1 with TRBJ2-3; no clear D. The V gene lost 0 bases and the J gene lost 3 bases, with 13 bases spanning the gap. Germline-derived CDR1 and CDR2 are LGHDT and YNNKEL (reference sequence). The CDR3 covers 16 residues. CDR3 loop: CASSQELAVETDTQYF. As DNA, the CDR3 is TGTGCCAGCAGCCAAGAGTTGGCGGTAGAGACAGATACGCAGTATTTT.

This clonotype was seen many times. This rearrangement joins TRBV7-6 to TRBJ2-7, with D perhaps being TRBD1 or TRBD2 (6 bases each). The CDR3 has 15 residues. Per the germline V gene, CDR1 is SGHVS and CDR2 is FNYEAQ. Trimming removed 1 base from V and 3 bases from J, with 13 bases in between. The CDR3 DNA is TGTGCCAGCAGCTTAGATGCCGGGGGCCTCTACGAGCAGTACTTC. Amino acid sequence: CASSLDAGGLYEQYF.

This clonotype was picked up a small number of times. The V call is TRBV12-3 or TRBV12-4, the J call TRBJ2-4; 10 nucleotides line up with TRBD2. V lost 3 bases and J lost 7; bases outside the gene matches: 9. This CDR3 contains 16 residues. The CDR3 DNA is TGTGCCAGCAGTTTCGGCGCGGGTAGCGGGAGGAACATTCAGTACTTC. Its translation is CASSFGAGSGRNIQYF.

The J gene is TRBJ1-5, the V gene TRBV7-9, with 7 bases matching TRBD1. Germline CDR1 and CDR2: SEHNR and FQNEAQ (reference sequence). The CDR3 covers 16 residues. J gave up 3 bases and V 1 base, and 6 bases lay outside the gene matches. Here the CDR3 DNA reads TGTGCCAGCAGCTTAGTCTCCGGGACAGACAATCAGCCCCAGCATTTT. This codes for CASSLVSGTDNQPQHF.

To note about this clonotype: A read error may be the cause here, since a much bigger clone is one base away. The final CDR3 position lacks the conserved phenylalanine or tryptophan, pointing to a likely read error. The CDR3 sequence: CASSLAPLYEQYS. As DNA, the CDR3 is TGTGCCAGCAGTTTAGCCCCATTATACGAGCAGTACTCC. The genes are TRBV12-3 or TRBV12-4 and TRBJ2-7, with D hard to call. This CDR3 contains 13 residues. V lost 0 bases and J lost 4, with 7 bases in between.

CDR3 sequence (DNA): TGTGCCAGCAGTTACGGGGTACAGTCACAGAACACTGAAGCTTTCTTT. Its translation is CASSYGVQSQNTEAFF. This sequence joins TRBV6-2 or TRBV6-3 and TRBJ1-1; D ambiguous. Germline CDR1 MNHEY, CDR2 SVGEGT. The V end was cut by 2 bases, the J end by 1 base, with 14 bases between. The CDR3 sequence is 16 residues long.